Below are 30 T cell receptor beta chains sequenced from a single sample in a study of T cells in Graves' hyperthyroidism and ophthalmopathy (dated by TCRdb to the late 2010s). To prepare the library, multiplex PCR was applied. Sequenced on an Illumina HiSeq 2000. Amplification of TCR beta CDR3 regions was carried out from RNA transcripts. A first-round RT-PCR of the TCR CDR3 used the HTBI primer set with the Qiagen OneStep RT-PCR kit. Through fastp at Q25 and MiXCR, TCRdb rebuilt clones from the public reads, retaining in-frame beta chains. Each entry merges the rows of one CDR3 protein and shows their most common DNA and genes. This sample comprises about 500,000 distinct CDR3 sequences, 15% to 20% of them detected only once. The ten largest make up 25% to 30% of the sample. The sample consisted of blood. These receptor sequences come from a woman in her 30s with Graves' ophthalmopathy.

This clonotype was seen at least ten times. The chain has TRBV12-3 or TRBV12-4 and TRBJ1-1; D is unclear. CDR3 length: 13 amino acids. V lost 3 bases and J 5 bases, leaving 10 bases between the germline ends. As DNA, the CDR3 is TGTGCCAGCAGTTTCAGTTTAGCGACTGAAGCTTTCTTT. This codes for CASSFSLATEAFF.

The V call is TRBV4-1, the J call TRBJ2-7, with no clear D. CDR3 length equals 14 residues. From germline, CDR1 is MGHRA and CDR2 YSYEKL. The V gene lost 0 bases and the J gene lost 4 bases, with 10 bases spanning the gap. CDR3 sequence: CASSQDLAAYEQYF. In nucleotides, the CDR3 is TGCGCCAGCAGCCAAGATTTGGCAGCGTACGAGCAGTACTTC.

This chain joins TRBV15 and TRBJ2-3; 9 bases match TRBD2. The V and J ends lost 5 bases and 2 bases, in that order; junction bases with no gene match: 11. Per germline, CDR1 LNHNV and CDR2 YYDKDF (reference sequence). CDR3 length: 17 residues. The CDR3 sequence is CATSPGVLAGATDTQYF. The CDR3 nucleotides are TGTGCCACCAGCCCAGGTGTACTAGCGGGCGCCACAGATACGCAGTATTTT.

This clonotype has a single count. At one boundary the junction diverges from the germline segment, which might be a read error. This chain connects TRBV6-9 to TRBJ2-1, with D perhaps assigned TRBD1 or TRBD2 (5 bases each). The germline V gene encodes CDR1 MNHGY and CDR2 SVAAGI. The CDR3 has 13 residues. The CDR3 protein is CASSSTGTNKQFF. The CDR3 DNA follows: TGTGCCAGCAGTTCGACTGGGACCAATAAGCAGTTCTTC.

This clonotype came up many times. The V and J genes are TRBV5-1 and TRBJ2-3; 14 bases align to TRBD2. The CDR3 has 16 amino acids. With 9 bases clipped from V and 2 bases from J, the junction kept 8 bases outside the gene matches. The germline V gene encodes CDR1 SGHRS and CDR2 YFSETQ. CDR3 sequence reads: CATTKGLAGDTDTQYF. In nucleotides, the CDR3 is TGCGCCACTACTAAGGGACTAGCGGGGGACACAGATACGCAGTATTTT.

J is TRBJ2-3 and V is TRBV9; weak D call: TRBD1 (6 bases). Germline CDR1 and CDR2: SGDLS and YYNGEE. This CDR3 is 17 amino acids long. Trimming removed 4 bases from V and 3 bases from J, with 21 bases in between. This CDR3 reads CASSPWDISKGTDTQYF. The CDR3 DNA reads TGTGCCAGCAGCCCCTGGGACATTTCAAAAGGAACAGATACGCAGTATTTT.

The CDR3 bases are TGCGCCAGCAGCCACCTGGACAGGGATGGCACTGAAGCTTTCTTT. This codes for CASSHLDRDGTEAFF. This chain links TRBV4-1 with TRBJ1-1; 8 bases are a match to TRBD1. CDR3 length: 15 amino acids. The J segment lost 4 bases and the V segment lost 3 bases, leaving 7 bases of the junction unmatched. CDR1 is MGHRA, CDR2 YSYEKL, per germline.

This clonotype was picked up a small number of times. This chain joins TRBV20-1 and TRBJ1-5, with D possibly TRBD1 on 6 matching bases. Germline CDR1 and CDR2: DFQATT and SNEGSKA (reference sequence). The germline V and J ends were trimmed by 0 bases and 5 bases, with 14 bases remaining between them. CDR3 length equals 15 residues. The CDR3 loop reads CSARDRTAYYQPQHF. CDR3 nucleotide sequence: TGCAGTGCTAGAGACCGGACAGCCTATTATCAGCCCCAGCATTTT.

This clonotype was counted at least ten times. The chain recombines TRBV3-1 with TRBJ1-4; D is uncertain. Trimming took off 6 bases at V and 8 bases at J, with 16 bases between the two ends. The CDR3 consists of 14 residues. Germline V gene lookup returns CDR1 LGHDT and CDR2 YNNKEL (reference sequence). CDR3 protein: CASRQSQVGEKLFF. The DNA of the CDR3 is TGTGCCAGCAGGCAATCTCAAGTAGGGGAAAAACTGTTTTTT.

The rearrangement links TRBV18 to TRBJ2-7, with 9 bases matching TRBD1. The CDR3 is 15 residues long. The germline CDR1 and CDR2 sequences are KGHSH and LQKENI. With 3 bases clipped from V and 5 bases from J, the junction kept 8 bases outside the gene matches. CDR3 in amino acids: CASSPPGQGRDEQYF. Here the CDR3 DNA reads TGTGCCAGCTCACCCCCGGGACAGGGTCGCGACGAGCAGTACTTC. The full variable domain, with the rest looked up from reference TRBV18 and TRBJ2-7, is NAGVMQNPRHLVRRRGQEARLRCSPMKGHSHVYWYRQLPEEGLKFMVYLQKENIIDESGMPKERFSAEFPKEGPSILRIQQVVRGDSAAYFCASSPPGQGRDEQYFGPGTRLTVT.

This clonotype has at least ten counts. CDR3 DNA: TGCGCCAGCAGCCCCGAAGCGGGCCTCTCCTACGAGCAGTACTTC. It codes for CASSPEAGLSYEQYF. This chain links TRBV5-1 with TRBJ2-7, with D perhaps matching TRBD2 (6 bases). CDR1 is SGHRS and CDR2 is YFSETQ in the germline V gene. CDR3 length: 15 amino acids. Between the trimmed V and J ends, which lost 4 bases and 0 bases, there was a span of 14 bases. The whole variable domain, filled in from reference TRBV5-1 and TRBJ2-7, reads KAGVTQTPRYLIKTRGQQVTLSCSPISGHRSVSWYQQTPGQGLQFLFEYFSETQRNKGNFPGRFSGRQFSNSRSEMNVSTLELGDSALYLCASSPEAGLSYEQYFGPGTRLTVT.

This clonotype was seen many times. The chain combines TRBV3-1 with TRBJ1-5; the D is unclear. Between the trimmed V and J ends, which lost 4 bases and 7 bases, there was a span of 11 bases. Germline V CDR1 and CDR2: LGHDT, YNNKEL (reference sequence). The CDR3 length is 13 residues. The CDR3 sequence: CASSLRGRQPQHF. The CDR3 bases are TGTGCCAGCAGCCTGCGAGGACGGCAGCCCCAGCATTTT.

In this sample, this clonotype turned up many times. One junction end disagrees with the germline gene, perhaps due to a read error. This chain links TRBV12-3 or TRBV12-4 with TRBJ2-3; 7 nucleotides agree with TRBD2. The CDR3 is 15 amino acids. CDR3 nucleotide sequence: TGCGCCAGCAGCTTGGTTGGCGGGAGAACAGATACGCAGTATTTT. It codes for CASSLVGGRTDTQYF.

This clonotype was observed at least ten times. The chain links TRBV20-1 to TRBJ2-1; 10 nucleotides align to TRBD2. The germline V gene encodes CDR1 DFQATT and CDR2 SNEGSKA (reference sequence). V gave up 0 bases and J gave up 6 bases; unmatched junction bases: 5. This CDR3 has 15 residues. The CDR3 nucleotides read TGCAGTGCTAGAGATGGGACTAGCGATACCAATGAGCAGTTCTTC. It specifies CSARDGTSDTNEQFF.

Ten or more counts support this clonotype. The chain is built from TRBV20-1 and TRBJ2-5, with TRBD2 matching 14 bases. Germline CDR1 DFQATT, CDR2 SNEGSKA (reference sequence). The V and J ends lost 0 bases and 4 bases, in that order; junction bases with no gene match: 7. This CDR3 is built from 17 residues. CDR3 sequence reads: CSARDTTSGRVSETQYF. The CDR3 DNA reads TGCAGTGCTAGAGATACGACTAGCGGGAGGGTTTCAGAGACCCAGTACTTC.

This clonotype showed up many times. The V call is TRBV6-2 or TRBV6-3, the J call TRBJ1-5; the match to TRBD1 covers 8 bases. The CDR3 consists of 15 residues. Per the germline V gene, CDR1 is MNHEY and CDR2 is SVGEGT. Trimming at V came to 6 bases and at J to 3 bases, leaving 7 bases not matched to a gene. As DNA, the CDR3 is TGTGCCAGCAGACAGGACAGGGCCATCAATCAGCCCCAGCATTTT. Translating gives CASRQDRAINQPQHF.

This clonotype occurred a few times. The V call is TRBV4-3, the J call TRBJ2-1; possible D gene TRBD2, 6 bases. CDR3 length: 17 residues. Trimming took 1 base from V and 4 from J, leaving 17 bases between them. CDR1 is LGHNA and CDR2 is YSLEER in the germline V gene. CDR3 loop: CASSQGLMWEAYNEQFF. In nucleotides, the CDR3 is TGCGCCAGCAGCCAAGGATTGATGTGGGAGGCATACAATGAGCAGTTCTTC.

This clonotype has ten or more counts. This sequence joins TRBV20-1 and TRBJ2-5; 10 nucleotides line up with TRBD2. Germline V CDR1 and CDR2: DFQATT, SNEGSKA (reference sequence). The V segment lost 1 base and the J segment 4 bases; nucleotides outside the gene matches: 6. This CDR3 has 15 residues. The CDR3 protein is CSARVLAGVRETQYF. Here the CDR3 DNA reads TGCAGTGCTAGAGTGCTAGCGGGAGTGCGAGAGACCCAGTACTTC.

This clonotype was found many times. The CDR3 sequence is CASSPKLDTQYF. The CDR3 nucleotides read TGTGCCAGCAGCCCAAAGTTGGATACGCAGTATTTT. This chain joins TRBV7-2 and TRBJ2-3; D unresolved. Trimming took off 5 bases at V and 6 bases at J, with 9 bases between the two ends. CDR1 is SGHTA and CDR2 is FQGNSA in the germline V gene. The CDR3 is 12 residues long.

This clonotype was counted many times. V and J are TRBV3-1 and TRBJ1-1; 8 bases map to TRBD1. The V gene's germline CDR1 is LGHDT and CDR2 YNNKEL (reference sequence). The CDR3 length is 16 residues. With V trimmed by 0 bases and J by 10 bases, 13 bases remained unmatched. CDR3 loop: CASSQDRGRTGQRAFF. CDR3 coding DNA: TGTGCCAGCAGCCAAGATCGGGGTAGGACAGGGCAGCGAGCTTTCTTT.

This clonotype was observed many times. CDR3 DNA sequence: TGTGCCAGCAGCTTTCGACAGACCCAGTACTTC. Translation: CASSFRQTQYF. The chain is built from TRBV3-1 and TRBJ2-5; D remains ambiguous. The CDR3 loop spans 11 amino acids. The germline V gene has CDR1 LGHDT and CDR2 YNNKEL (reference sequence). V lost 5 bases to trimming and J lost 6 bases, with 7 bases between them.

This clonotype has ten or more counts. The chain is built from TRBV7-9 and TRBJ1-1; 10 bases align to TRBD1. In germline, CDR1 is SEHNR, CDR2 FQNEAQ (reference sequence). This CDR3 contains 15 residues. V gave up 1 base and J gave up 3 bases; unmatched junction bases: 2. The CDR3 sequence is CASSLVGTGDTEAFF. Here the CDR3 DNA reads TGTGCCAGCAGCTTAGTAGGGACAGGGGACACTGAAGCTTTCTTT.

This clonotype was counted many times. This chain connects TRBV20-1 to TRBJ2-3; no definite D call. Trimming cost V 5 bases and J 3 bases, with 15 bases left between them. This CDR3 has 14 amino acids. Germline loops: CDR1 DFQATT, CDR2 SNEGSKA (reference sequence). CDR3 coding DNA: TGCAGTGCTTCTGACCCCGCCGCGACAGATACGCAGTATTTT. Amino acids: CSASDPAATDTQYF.

A few counts support this clonotype. The chain uses TRBV18 and TRBJ2-7; D gene ambiguous. Trimming pared 0 bases from V and 2 bases from J, leaving 11 bases between. Germline-derived CDR1 and CDR2 are KGHSH and LQKENI. The CDR3 totals 15 residues. The DNA of the CDR3 is TGTGCCAGCTCACCACCCACCCTGGGTACCTACGAGCAGTACTTC. It specifies CASSPPTLGTYEQYF.

The sample holds a few counts of this clonotype. The gene calls are TRBV3-1 and TRBJ2-6; 11 positions match TRBD2. CDR1 is LGHDT and CDR2 is YNNKEL in the germline V gene (reference sequence). This CDR3 comprises 19 residues. V lost 0 bases and J lost 7; bases outside the gene matches: 11. In DNA form, the CDR3 reads TGTGCCAGCAGCCAAGAAGCTAGCGGGAGGTACGGGCTAGCCAACGTCCTGACTTTC. Its translation is CASSQEASGRYGLANVLTF.

The chain joins TRBV27 to TRBJ2-3; D is unclear. Trimming pared 0 bases from V and 7 bases from J, leaving 8 bases between. The CDR3 runs to 13 residues. Germline CDR1 and CDR2: MNHEY and SMNVEV (reference sequence). Here the CDR3 reads CASSLSLGNTQYF. CDR3 coding DNA: TGTGCCAGCAGTTTATCGCTCGGTAATACGCAGTATTTT.

V usage is TRBV4-3 and J usage is TRBJ1-6, with 8 bases fitting TRBD1. The germline V gene encodes CDR1 LGHNA and CDR2 YSLEER. J lost 9 bases, V lost 4 bases, and 5 bases had no gene match. The CDR3 is 14 residues long. The CDR3 is CASSPSGGGSPLHF. In DNA form, the CDR3 reads TGCGCCAGCAGCCCCTCAGGGGGCGGTTCACCCCTCCACTTT.

This clonotype was seen many times. This chain links TRBV11-2 with TRBJ1-2; D is undetermined. Germline V gene sequence: CDR1 SGHAT, CDR2 FQNNGV. V lost 8 bases, J lost 1 base, and 14 bases lay in between. There are 14 residues in the CDR3. For the CDR3, the DNA is TGTGCCAGCGCACGGGTTCAGAGTAACTATGGCTACACCTTC. Protein product: CASARVQSNYGYTF.

This clonotype was picked up many times. This CDR3 reads CASSLTGTAGAYIQYF. The CDR3 nucleotides read TGTGCCAGCAGCTTAACCGGGACGGCAGGGGCATACATTCAGTACTTC. The gene calls are TRBV5-5 and TRBJ2-4; D possibly corresponds to TRBD1 (6 bases). Looked up from germline, CDR1 is SGHKS and CDR2 is YYEKEE (reference sequence). The CDR3 spans 16 residues. Trimming removed 2 bases from V and 8 bases from J, with 20 bases in between.

The chain couples TRBV6-2 or TRBV6-3 to TRBJ2-5; TRBD1 aligns across 9 bases. Losses at the gene ends were 1 base for V and 7 bases for J; bases not matched to a gene: 1. The CDR3 spans 13 residues. Germline CDR1 and CDR2: MNHEY and SVGEGT. CDR3 region: CASSYLGQGTQYF. The CDR3 region has the DNA TGTGCCAGCAGTTACTTGGGACAGGGGACCCAGTACTTC.